What follows describes a single T cell receptor (beta chain). The sample is drawn from a study of T-cell memory formation after mild COVID-19. V was shortened by 2 bases and J by 2 bases, with 12 bases between the two germline ends. In germline, CDR1 is SNHLY, CDR2 FYNNEI. The CDR3 has 16 amino acids. TCRdb redid the calling of the 5' RACE reads with MiXCR, one entry per CDR3 protein. Of some 160,000 distinct CDR3 sequences in the sample, 10% to 15% are singletons; the top ten hold 2.5% to 3.5%. This clonotype originated in a young man who had mild COVID-19 (a few samples of this study predate the infection). Cell type and time point are not known. The sample taken for sequencing was PBMCs or a T cell subset sorted from them (not recorded which). The J gene is TRBJ2-2, the V gene TRBV2; D may match TRBD1 or TRBD2 (5 bases each). The CDR3 nucleotides are TGTGCCAGCAGTGAAATGGGGGTAGTCAACACCGGGGAGCTGTTTTTT. Amino acids: CASSEMGVVNTGELFF.